Presented here are 31 T cell receptor beta chains from one specimen sequenced in a study of blood T cell repertoires in COVID-19. The method was immunoSEQ multiplex PCR; TCRdb's version includes in-frame clones alone and lacks a portion of them. The sample has 150,000 to 170,000 clones, under 85% seen once. The specimen was peripheral blood. The receptors here all came from a man between 60 and 75 years old with COVID-19, enrolled during active disease.

This chain connects TRBV6-4 to TRBJ1-2; TRBD1 aligns across 12 bases. This CDR3 comprises 17 residues. Trimming took 2 bases from V and 5 from J; bases not matched to a gene: 9. From germline, CDR1 is MRHNA and CDR2 SNTAGT. CDR3 nucleotide sequence: TGTGCCAGCAGTGACCGTTGGGACAGGGGGCTGGGGTATGGCTACACCTTC. Translated: CASSDRWDRGLGYGYTF.

The rearrangement joins TRBV4-1 to TRBJ2-3; 8 positions match TRBD2. From germline, CDR1 is MGHRA and CDR2 YSYEKL. J lost 0 bases, V lost 1 base, and 0 bases had no gene match. This CDR3 region has 15 residues. The CDR3 DNA sequence: TGCGCCAGCAGCCAAGCTAGCGGGAGCACAGATACGCAGTATTTT. This translates into CASSQASGSTDTQYF.

V usage is TRBV11-3 and J usage is TRBJ2-3, with 9 bases aligning to TRBD2. The V gene end was trimmed by 5 bases and the J gene end by 5 bases; junction bases not matched to a gene: 20. The CDR3 runs 19 residues. Per the germline V gene, CDR1 is SGHNT and CDR2 is YENEEA. CDR3 bases: TGTGCCAGCAGCGCTCCACCCCCCTACATAGCGGGAGCCATAGATACGCAGTATTTT. Amino acids: CASSAPPPYIAGAIDTQYF.

The rearrangement joins TRBV10-1 to TRBJ1-6; 9 bases are shared with TRBD1. Germline CDR1 is WNHNN and CDR2 is SYGVQD (reference sequence). V shed 0 bases, J shed 10 bases, and the junction held 10 bases outside the gene matches. The CDR3 has 17 amino acids. As DNA, the CDR3 is TGCGCCAGCAGTGAGTCGTCAGGACAGGGGTTGGACTCACCCCTCCACTTT. Its translation is CASSESSGQGLDSPLHF.

The V call is TRBV6-2 or TRBV6-3, the J call TRBJ1-2, with a weak D call TRBD1 (5 bases). This CDR3 comprises 15 residues. V gave up 5 bases and J gave up 4 bases, with 17 bases separating them. The germline CDR1 and CDR2 sequences are MNHEY and SVGEGT. CDR3 loop: CASSPRGEESYGYTF. CDR3 nucleotide sequence: TGTGCCAGCAGTCCCCGGGGGGAGGAGAGCTATGGCTACACCTTC.

This sequence joins TRBV20-1 and TRBJ1-5; a weak D match, TRBD1 (5 bases). The CDR3 is 13 residues long. Germline V lookup: CDR1 DFQATT, CDR2 SNEGSKA (reference sequence). Trimming shortened V by 3 bases and J by 8 bases, and 14 bases separated the two germline ends. The CDR3 here is CSASSRDGKPQHF. CDR3 coding DNA: TGCAGTGCTAGTTCCAGGGATGGTAAGCCCCAGCATTTT.

This clone was counted between two and nine times. The rearrangement links TRBV21-1 to TRBJ1-5. TRBV21-1 is annotated as a pseudogene. This CDR3 has 17 amino acids. This chain's CDR3 is CASSKKKRVNSNQPQHF. The CDR3 DNA reads TGTGCCAGCAGCAAAAAAAAGAGGGTTAATAGCAATCAGCCCCAGCATTTT.

This clone appeared a few times. The chain recombines TRBV3-1 (or the pseudogene TRBV3-2) with TRBJ2-7; 8 bases match TRBD1. V gave up 0 bases and J gave up 9 bases; unmatched junction bases: 10. The CDR3 consists of 15 residues. CDR1 and CDR2 from the germline V gene are LGHDT and YNNKEL (reference sequence). The CDR3: CASSQDLAGGEWQYF. The CDR3 DNA reads as TGTGCCAGCAGCCAAGATTTGGCAGGGGGCGAGTGGCAGTACTTC.

This clone occurred once. V is TRBV18 and J is TRBJ1-1, with D possibly TRBD1 on 6 matching bases. The length of the CDR3 is 15 residues. The V end was cut by 1 base, the J end by 7 bases, with 16 bases between. Germline lookup yields CDR1 KGHSH and CDR2 LQKENI. The CDR3 reads CASSPRTGYADEAFF. The CDR3 DNA is TGTGCCAGCTCACCACGCACAGGGTATGCGGATGAAGCTTTCTTT.

This chain uses TRBV7-8 with TRBJ2-7; 8 nucleotides agree with TRBD1. Germline V gene lookup returns CDR1 SGHVS and CDR2 FQNEAQ. CDR3 length: 14 amino acids. V was pared by 3 bases and J by 5 bases, with 6 bases of the junction left unmatched. In DNA form, the CDR3 reads TGTGCCAGCAGCTTTTACAGGGGGATGGACGAGCAGTACTTC. This translates into CASSFYRGMDEQYF.

CDR3 DNA sequence: TGTGCCAGCAGCTTATCCCGGCTAGCTGGGTACAATGAGCAGTTCTTC. Protein product: CASSLSRLAGYNEQFF. The chain is built from TRBV7-3 and TRBJ2-1, with D tentatively TRBD2 (5 bases). V gave up 2 bases and J gave up 4 bases, with 15 bases separating them. The germline CDR1 and CDR2 sequences are SGHTA and FQGTGA. The CDR3 spans 16 residues.

This clone turned up a few times. This sequence joins TRBV6-2 or TRBV6-3 and TRBJ1-5, with D hard to call. CDR1 MNHEY and CDR2 SVGEGT come from the germline V gene. This CDR3 is built from 13 residues. The V and J ends lost 5 bases and 6 bases respectively, with 11 bases between them. This CDR3 is CASSAYGSQPQHF. CDR3 in DNA: TGTGCCAGCAGTGCGTATGGTTCTCAGCCCCAGCATTTT.

The genes are TRBV15 and TRBJ2-5, with 8 bases aligning to TRBD1. CDR1 is LNHNV and CDR2 is YYDKDF in the germline V gene (reference sequence). This CDR3 is 15 amino acids long. V shed 0 bases and J 8 bases; nucleotides not matched to a gene: 8. In DNA form, the CDR3 reads TGTGCCACCAGCAGAGAGTCAGGGGGCTCTAGTACCCAGTACTTC. It is translated as CATSRESGGSSTQYF.

The chain couples TRBV5-6 to TRBJ2-7; D unresolved. Germline CDR1 and CDR2: SGHDT and YYEEEE. Trimming took off 1 base at V and 3 bases at J, with 5 bases between the two ends. The CDR3 has 12 residues. The CDR3 region is CASSLNYYEQYF. CDR3 DNA: TGTGCCAGCAGCTTGAATTACTACGAGCAGTACTTC.

This sequence joins TRBV4-3 and TRBJ2-5; 9 bases are shared with TRBD2. From germline, CDR1 is LGHNA and CDR2 YSLEER. Trimming took 2 bases from V and 5 from J; bases not matched to a gene: 6. The CDR3 is made up of 15 amino acids. The CDR3 region is CASSQLAGEGETQYF. DNA for the CDR3: TGCGCCAGCAGCCAATTAGCGGGGGAGGGGGAGACCCAGTACTTC.

J is TRBJ2-3 and V is TRBV30, with 7 bases that match TRBD1. The CDR3 totals 15 residues. Germline CDR1 reads GTSNPN; CDR2 reads SVGIG (reference sequence). V dropped 2 bases and J dropped 2; count of bases not matched to a gene: 7. The CDR3 DNA sequence: TGTGCCTGGAGTCACGCAGGGGGAGTCACAGATACGCAGTATTTT. It specifies CAWSHAGGVTDTQYF.

The J gene is TRBJ1-1, the V gene TRBV11-3, with unresolved D. CDR3 length: 13 residues. The germline V gene has CDR1 SGHNT and CDR2 YENEEA. The germline V and J ends were trimmed by 2 bases and 8 bases, with 12 bases remaining between them. CDR3 in DNA: TGTGCCAGCAGCTTAACCGCCGTTCTAGAAGCTTTCTTT. It specifies CASSLTAVLEAFF. The whole variable domain, remainder taken from reference TRBV11-3 and TRBJ1-1, is EAGVVQSPRYKIIEKKQPVAFWCNPISGHNTLYWYLQNLGQGPELLIRYENEEAVDDSQLPKDRFSAERLKGVDSTLKIQPAELGDSAVYLCASSLTAVLEAFFGQGTRLTVV.

For the CDR3, the DNA is TGTGCCAGCAGATACACCTTCGGGGGCTCTGGAAACACCATATATTTT. Amino acids: CASRYTFGGSGNTIYF. This chain connects TRBV11-2 to TRBJ1-3, with a weak D call TRBD1 (5 bases). This CDR3 has 16 amino acids. V lost 6 bases, J lost 0 bases, and 15 bases lay in between. Per the germline V gene, CDR1 is SGHAT and CDR2 is FQNNGV.

The chain has TRBV2 and TRBJ2-1; the D gene is possibly TRBD2 (5 bases). The germline gives CDR1 SNHLY, CDR2 FYNNEI. V was trimmed by 4 bases and J by 5 bases, leaving 12 bases between them. There are 14 residues in the CDR3. CDR3 residues: CASSGLRGHNEQFF. CDR3 nucleotides: TGTGCCAGCAGTGGACTTCGGGGTCACAATGAGCAGTTCTTC.

CDR3 in DNA: TGTGCCAGCTCACCAGACAGCCTTATAGGAAGTGGCTACACCTTC. This translates into CASSPDSLIGSGYTF. V and J are TRBV18 and TRBJ1-2; D perhaps matches TRBD1 (5 bases). V was pared by 2 bases and J by 7 bases, with 17 bases between. Germline V gene data show CDR1 as KGHSH and CDR2 as LQKENI. The CDR3 sequence is 15 residues long. The variable domain in full, completed from reference TRBV18 and TRBJ1-2, reads NAGVMQNPRHLVRRRGQEARLRCSPMKGHSHVYWYRQLPEEGLKFMVYLQKENIIDESGMPKERFSAEFPKEGPSILRIQQVVRGDSAAYFCASSPDSLIGSGYTFGSGTRLTVV.

V gene TRBV4-1 combines with J gene TRBJ2-2; 9 positions agree with TRBD1. The CDR3 loop spans 16 amino acids. Trimming at V came to 4 bases and at J to 1 base, leaving 4 bases not matched to a gene. In germline, CDR1 is MGHRA, CDR2 YSYEKL. DNA of the CDR3: TGCGCCAGCAGCCCCCTGGACAGGGGGAACACCGGGGAGCTGTTTTTT. Its protein product is CASSPLDRGNTGELFF.

J is TRBJ2-7 and V is TRBV6-6, with D tentatively TRBD2 (7 bases). Trimming left V 6 bases short and J 0 bases short, with 15 bases between. The CDR3 spans 15 residues. The germline V gene encodes CDR1 MNHNY and CDR2 SVGAGI (reference sequence). The DNA for the CDR3 is TGTGCCAGCAGCCGTGGGGGGGGCAACTCCTACGAGCAGTACTTC. It yields the protein CASSRGGGNSYEQYF.

This chain links TRBV27 with TRBJ1-2; 8 bases align to TRBD1. The ends lost 5 bases at V and 2 bases at J; junction bases unmatched: 4. The CDR3 totals 14 residues. The V gene's germline CDR1 is MNHEY and CDR2 SMNVEV (reference sequence). Here the CDR3 reads CASSRGQGNYGYTF. In DNA, the CDR3 is TGTGCCAGCAGTCGAGGACAGGGAAACTATGGCTACACCTTC.

The chain is built from TRBV18 and TRBJ2-7, with a possible D match to TRBD2 (6 bases). CDR1 and CDR2 from the germline V gene are KGHSH and LQKENI. CDR3 length equals 14 residues. The V and J ends lost 0 bases and 3 bases respectively, with 9 bases between them. The CDR3 nucleotides read TGTGCCAGCTCACCACCCAGCGGGTACTACGAGCAGTACTTC. Amino acids: CASSPPSGYYEQYF.

CDR3 sequence reads: CASREGQGKSGYTF. The CDR3 DNA reads TGTGCCAGCAGGGAGGGACAGGGGAAATCTGGCTACACCTTC. J is TRBJ1-2 and V is TRBV25-1; 10 bases are a match to TRBD1. The CDR3 extends over 14 amino acids. Germline V gives CDR1 MGHDK, CDR2 SYGVNS. V was pared by 6 bases and J by 7 bases, with 8 bases of the junction left unmatched.

The chain is built from TRBV29-1 and TRBJ2-5; 8 bases map to TRBD1. The junction had 7 bases not matched to a gene; V was cut back by 6 bases and J by 4 bases. There are 13 residues in the CDR3. Per germline, CDR1 SQVTM and CDR2 ANQGSEA. In DNA form, the CDR3 reads TGCAGCGTCGACGGACAGGGCGGAGAGACCCAGTACTTC. This sequence encodes CSVDGQGGETQYF.

This sequence joins TRBV5-1 and TRBJ1-1; D might be TRBD1 (6 bases). Trimming took 0 bases from V and 0 from J, leaving 12 bases between them. The CDR3 runs 16 residues. The germline V gene encodes CDR1 SGHRS and CDR2 YFSETQ. Written as DNA, the CDR3 is TGCGCCAGCAGCTTGGAAGGGGGTTTGGTGAACACTGAAGCTTTCTTT. Protein sequence: CASSLEGGLVNTEAFF. The full variable domain, in which reference TRBV5-1 and TRBJ1-1 provide the parts outside the CDR3, is KAGVTQTPRYLIKTRGQQVTLSCSPISGHRSVSWYQQTPGQGLQFLFEYFSETQRNKGNFPGRFSGRQFSNSRSEMNVSTLELGDSALYLCASSLEGGLVNTEAFFGQGTRLTVV.

V is TRBV19 and J is TRBJ2-7, with TRBD2 identical over 7 bases. V shed 4 bases and J 0 bases; nucleotides not matched to a gene: 6. The CDR3 sequence is 15 residues long. The germline gives CDR1 LNHDA, CDR2 SQIVND (reference sequence). The CDR3 loop is CASSKPGGNSYEQYF. CDR3 sequence (DNA): TGTGCCAGTAGTAAGCCCGGGGGGAACTCCTACGAGCAGTACTTC. Full variable domain (remainder filled in from reference TRBV19 and TRBJ2-7): DGGITQSPKYLFRKEGQNVTLSCEQNLNHDAMYWYRQDPGQGLRLIYYSQIVNDFQKGDIAEGYSVSREKKESFPLTVTSAQKNPTAFYLCASSKPGGNSYEQYFGPGTRLTVT.

The chain carries TRBV5-6 and TRBJ1-2, with a weak D call TRBD1 (6 bases). From germline, CDR1 is SGHDT and CDR2 YYEEEE. V gave up 0 bases and J gave up 2 bases, with 20 bases separating them. CDR3 size: 18 residues. CDR3 protein: CASSLGTTGPAINYGYTF. The CDR3 DNA follows: TGTGCCAGCAGCTTGGGGACAACAGGGCCAGCCATCAACTATGGCTACACCTTC.

V and J are TRBV25-1 and TRBJ2-1; 9 nucleotides line up with TRBD2. The CDR3 contains 15 residues. J lost 7 bases, V lost 6 bases, and 10 bases had no gene match. The germline gives CDR1 MGHDK, CDR2 SYGVNS. The CDR3 region has the DNA TGTGCCAGCAGCGACGCCGGGACTAGCAGAAATGAGCAGTTCTTC. As protein: CASSDAGTSRNEQFF.

This clone was found once. The chain employs TRBV28 and TRBJ2-3; D perhaps matches TRBD1 (5 bases). Germline V gives CDR1 MDHEN, CDR2 SYDVKM. V lost 10 bases and J lost 4, with 24 bases in between. This CDR3 has 16 amino acids. The CDR3 region is CATEPNQGFGADTQYF. CDR3 bases: TGTGCCACCGAGCCCAATCAGGGATTCGGCGCAGATACGCAGTATTTT.